The 15 T cell receptor beta chains presented below share a single source sample, sequenced in a study of identical twins. Each CDR3 protein gets one entry after TCRdb re-called the 5' RACE reads with MiXCR. The data contain approximately 590,000 distinct CDR3 sequences, nearly 10% of them singletons. The same data also contributed to another study, on yellow fever vaccine responses in identical twins.

Sequenced sample: PBMCs. The receptors come from a woman under 30 in good health.

The chain employs TRBV4-2 and TRBJ2-1; D is ambiguous. Trimming took 4 bases from V and 13 from J, leaving 17 bases between them. The length of the CDR3 is 13 residues. CDR1 is LGHNA and CDR2 is YNFKEQ in the germline V gene. CDR3 amino acids: CASSPHPGIHQFF. CDR3 bases: TGTGCCAGCAGCCCTCATCCCGGAATACACCAGTTCTTC.

This clonotype turned up a few times. This chain connects TRBV29-1 to TRBJ1-2, with D possibly matching TRBD1 (6 bases). CDR3 length equals 13 residues. From germline, CDR1 is SQVTM and CDR2 ANQGSEA. V lost 4 bases and J lost 0, with 9 bases in between. CDR3 sequence: CSVVQGSNYGYTF. Here the CDR3 DNA reads TGCAGCGTTGTTCAGGGGTCTAACTATGGCTACACCTTC. Complete variable domain (other parts from reference TRBV29-1 and TRBJ1-2): SAVISQKPSRDICQRGTSLTIQCQVDSQVTMMFWYRQQPGQSLTLIATANQGSEATYESGFVIDKFPISRPNLTFSTLTVSNMSPEDSSIYLCSVVQGSNYGYTFGSGTRLTVV.

In this sample, this clonotype turned up many times. The chain is built from TRBV27 and TRBJ2-5, with D hard to call. The CDR3 is 14 amino acids. V lost 4 bases and J lost 5, with 14 bases in between. Germline V CDR1 and CDR2: MNHEY, SMNVEV (reference sequence). CDR3 nucleotides: TGTGCCAGCAGTTGGATAGCCTCTTCGGAGACCCAGTACTTC. This gives the protein CASSWIASSETQYF.

There are many counts of this clonotype. In DNA, the CDR3 is TGCGCCAGCAGCTTGGAAACAGGGGTAGGGATCTGGGGGGCGCAGTATTTT. It is translated as CASSLETGVGIWGAQYF. The rearrangement links TRBV5-1 to TRBJ2-3, with D perhaps matching TRBD1 (7 bases). The germline CDR1 and CDR2 sequences are SGHRS and YFSETQ. The CDR3 spans 17 residues. Trimming took off 0 bases at V and 10 bases at J, with 24 bases between the two ends.

This clonotype appeared a few times. At one of its ends the junction is not consistent with the germline gene, which may arise from a read error. The V call is TRBV27, the J call TRBJ1-2; D gene uncertain. Looked up from germline, CDR1 is MNHEY and CDR2 is SMNVEV (reference sequence). This CDR3 contains 14 residues. In DNA, the CDR3 is TGTGCCAGCAGTTTATCGTCATCCGGCAGCTTCCTTTCGTTC. It translates to CASSLSSSGSFLSF.

The genes are TRBV18 and TRBJ2-7; 7 positions agree with TRBD1. Germline assignment: CDR1 KGHSH and CDR2 LQKENI. V shed 5 bases, J shed 2 bases, and the junction held 0 bases outside the gene matches. The CDR3 is 12 residues long. CDR3 DNA sequence: TGTGCCAGCTCAGGGACAGCCTACGAGCAGTACTTC. Translated: CASSGTAYEQYF.

This clonotype was observed once. The chain joins TRBV20-1 to TRBJ2-5; possibly TRBD2 for D (5 bases). V was clipped by 0 bases and J by 0 bases, with 11 bases between them. This CDR3 is built from 15 residues. CDR1 is DFQATT and CDR2 is SNEGSKA in the germline V gene (reference sequence). CDR3 in amino acids: CSARDQEDYQETQYF. DNA for the CDR3: TGCAGTGCTAGAGATCAAGAGGACTACCAAGAGACCCAGTACTTC.

V is TRBV29-1 and J is TRBJ2-1, with 8 bases fitting TRBD2. The CDR3 is 17 residues long. V shed 6 bases, J shed 7 bases, and the junction held 20 bases outside the gene matches. Germline loops: CDR1 SQVTM, CDR2 ANQGSEA. CDR3 DNA sequence: TGCAGCGTGACCCCCGGTCTCTTGGCGGGAGGAGGGAATGAGCAGTTCTTC. Translated, it gives CSVTPGLLAGGGNEQFF.

The sample holds a few counts of this clonotype. The V call is TRBV4-1, the J call TRBJ2-3, with TRBD1 matching over 8 bases. The junction had 5 bases not matched to a gene; V was cut back by 0 bases and J by 6 bases. CDR3 size: 15 residues. Germline loops: CDR1 MGHRA, CDR2 YSYEKL. CDR3 in DNA: TGCGCCAGCAGCCAAGATGTCGCAGGGGGCGATACGCAGTATTTT. Its translation is CASSQDVAGGDTQYF.

At least ten counts were recorded for this clonotype. The rearrangement uses TRBV6-2 or TRBV6-3 and TRBJ2-3; D unresolved. The CDR3 consists of 16 residues. Germline V gives CDR1 MNHEY, CDR2 SVGEGT. Trimming removed 7 bases at V and 2 bases at J, with 19 bases between. Here the CDR3 DNA reads TGTGCCAGCAACTCCGCTCACGGTCGGGCCACAGATACGCAGTATTTT. It codes for CASNSAHGRATDTQYF.

In this sample, this clonotype turned up many times. V gene TRBV27 combines with J gene TRBJ2-1; TRBD2 matches 13 bases. The trim removed 5 bases at V and 3 bases at J, leaving 7 bases unmatched. The CDR3 has 17 residues. CDR1 and CDR2 from the germline V gene are MNHEY and SMNVEV (reference sequence). This CDR3 reads CASSTLLAGGYYNEQFF. In nucleotides, the CDR3 is TGTGCCAGCAGTACCCTACTAGCGGGAGGGTACTACAATGAGCAGTTCTTC.

This clonotype was recorded at least ten times. The chain carries TRBV4-3 and TRBJ2-5, with 7 bases fitting TRBD2. V lost 0 bases and J lost 0; bases outside the gene matches: 4. Looked up from germline, CDR1 is LGHNA and CDR2 is YSLEER. The CDR3 covers 16 residues. The CDR3 is CASSQDGTSDQETQYF. The CDR3 coding sequence is TGCGCCAGCAGCCAAGATGGTACTAGCGACCAAGAGACCCAGTACTTC.

The table lists this clonotype with a few counts. This chain joins TRBV5-5 and TRBJ2-3; D uncertain. CDR1 is SGHKS, CDR2 YYEKEE, per germline (reference sequence). Between the trimmed V and J ends, which lost 2 bases and 2 bases, there was a span of 15 bases. The CDR3 consists of 16 residues. CDR3 DNA: TGTGCCAGCAGCTTCCCCGGAACGGATACCACAGATACGCAGTATTTT. Protein sequence: CASSFPGTDTTDTQYF.

This clonotype was counted many times. This sequence joins TRBV10-3 and TRBJ2-5; D may match TRBD1 or TRBD2 (5 bases each). Deletions cut 6 bases from V and 2 bases from J, with 13 bases between. Looked up from germline, CDR1 is ENHRY and CDR2 is SYGVKD. CDR3 length: 14 residues. CDR3 coding DNA: TGTGCCATCAGCCAACGTGGGGGACAAGAGACCCAGTACTTC. Amino acid sequence: CAISQRGGQETQYF.

The J gene is TRBJ1-2, the V gene TRBV6-5, with TRBD1 identical over 12 bases. In germline, CDR1 is MNHEY, CDR2 SVGAGI. This CDR3 has 15 residues. Losses at the gene ends were 0 bases for V and 8 bases for J; bases not matched to a gene: 4. The CDR3 nucleotides are TGTGCCAGCAGTTACTCGGGACAGGGGGCGTTCGGCTACACCTTC. It is translated as CASSYSGQGAFGYTF.